These T cell receptor beta chains were read from a single sample in a study of T cells in Graves' hyperthyroidism and ophthalmopathy. TCRdb itself ran the multiplex PCR reads through MiXCR, one entry per CDR3 protein. The sample consists of approximately 420,000 distinct CDR3 sequences, about an eighth of them appearing once. The sample comprised blood. Every receptor here comes from a woman younger than 35 with Graves' hyperthyroidism. The CDR3 runs from the conserved cysteine through the conserved F or W. A D gene is named only where the DNA matches it firmly. The size of a clone is reported for some rows only, either as once, few or many, or as a class for expanded clones.

clone_size: NA; d_call: TRBD1; j_call: TRBJ2-7; v_call: TRBV25-1; cdr3_nt: TGTGCCAGCAGACTGCTCGGACAGGGGGTCTACGAGCAGTACTTC; cdr3_aa: CASRLLGQGVYEQYF
clone_size: many; d_call: TRBD2; j_call: TRBJ2-2; v_call: TRBV9; cdr3_nt: TGTGCCAGCAGCGGAACCGGGACTAGCACCGGGGAGCTGTTTTTT; cdr3_aa: CASSGTGTSTGELFF
clone_size: many; d_call: TRBD1; j_call: TRBJ2-5; v_call: TRBV5-6; cdr3_nt: TGTGCCAGCAGCTGGTCGACAGGGGGGCAAGAGACCCAGTACTTC; cdr3_aa: CASSWSTGGQETQYF
clone_size: many; d_call: NA; j_call: TRBJ2-1; v_call: TRBV11-2; cdr3_nt: TGTGCCAGCAGCTATCACAATGAGCAGTTCTTC; cdr3_aa: CASSYHNEQFF
clone_size: many; d_call: TRBD1; j_call: TRBJ1-5; v_call: TRBV7-8; cdr3_nt: TGTGCCAGCAGCTCCCGGGACAGGGGGCTAGTTCAGCCCCAGCATTTT; cdr3_aa: CASSSRDRGLVQPQHF
clone_size: NA; d_call: TRBD1; j_call: TRBJ1-1; v_call: TRBV12-3/TRBV12-4; cdr3_nt: TGTGCCAGCAGTTTAGTCCTGGACTGGGACAGGGTTAACACTGAAGCTTTCTTT; cdr3_aa: CASSLVLDWDRVNTEAFF
clone_size: many; d_call: TRBD1; j_call: TRBJ2-3; v_call: TRBV11-2; cdr3_nt: TGTGCCAGCAGCTTCGACAGGGGCACAGATACGCAGTATTTT; cdr3_aa: CASSFDRGTDTQYF
clone_size: many; d_call: NA; j_call: TRBJ1-1; v_call: TRBV9; cdr3_nt: TGTGCCAGCAGCGAACAGGTTTGGGGGACTGAAGCTTTCTTT; cdr3_aa: CASSEQVWGTEAFF
clone_size: few; d_call: NA; j_call: TRBJ2-7; v_call: TRBV2; cdr3_nt: TGTGCCAGCAGTGAACTTGATAGGGCCTACGAGCAGTACTTC; cdr3_aa: CASSELDRAYEQYF
clone_size: NA; d_call: NA; j_call: TRBJ1-2; v_call: TRBV12-5; cdr3_nt: TGTGCTAGTGGTTTGGTACAGCCCGGGTGGCACGACTACACCTTC; cdr3_aa: CASGLVQPGWHDYTF
clone_size: NA; d_call: TRBD1; j_call: TRBJ1-6; v_call: TRBV7-6; cdr3_nt: TGTGCCAGCAGTCTCCTCAGCCGGGACAGGCTCGAACCCCTCCACTTT; cdr3_aa: CASSLLSRDRLEPLHF
clone_size: few; d_call: NA; j_call: TRBJ1-5; v_call: TRBV3-1; cdr3_nt: TGTGCCAGCAGCCAAGAGGCAGGGGTTAGGCAGCCCCAGCATTTT; cdr3_aa: CASSQEAGVRQPQHF
clone_size: many; d_call: NA; j_call: TRBJ2-1; v_call: TRBV11-2; cdr3_nt: TGTGCCAGCAGCTTTACCGGGAACCGCAATGAGCAGTTCTTC; cdr3_aa: CASSFTGNRNEQFF
clone_size: many; d_call: NA; j_call: TRBJ1-1; v_call: TRBV7-2; cdr3_nt: TGTGCCAGCAGCTTAGCGTCTGGGAGGAACACTGAAGCTTTCTTT; cdr3_aa: CASSLASGRNTEAFF
clone_size: many; d_call: NA; j_call: TRBJ2-3; v_call: TRBV15; cdr3_nt: TGTGCCACCAGCAGAGATTCGAGCGTTTTTGAGTCAGATACGCAGTATTTT; cdr3_aa: CATSRDSSVFESDTQYF
clone_size: many; d_call: NA; j_call: TRBJ2-2; v_call: TRBV20-1; cdr3_nt: TGCAGTGCTAGGAAGGGGGAAGTCGACACCGGGGAGCTGTTTTTT; cdr3_aa: CSARKGEVDTGELFF
clone_size: many; d_call: NA; j_call: TRBJ1-4; v_call: TRBV13; cdr3_nt: TGTGCCAGCAGCTTAAAGGTCCAGCTTAATGAAAAACTGTTTTTT; cdr3_aa: CASSLKVQLNEKLFF
clone_size: few; d_call: NA; j_call: TRBJ2-4; v_call: TRBV7-8; cdr3_nt: TGTGCCAGCAGCTTAAGACGGGTTCTAGCCAAAAACATTCAGTACTTC; cdr3_aa: CASSLRRVLAKNIQYF
clone_size: many; d_call: TRBD2; j_call: TRBJ2-3; v_call: TRBV6-1; cdr3_nt: TGTGCCAGCAGGGACAGAATAGCGGGAGTAAGTGCAGATACGCAGTATTTT; cdr3_aa: CASRDRIAGVSADTQYF
clone_size: many; d_call: TRBD1; j_call: TRBJ1-5; v_call: TRBV28; cdr3_nt: TGTGCCAGCAGTTCCCCGAGCGGGGACAGTAGCAATCAGCCCCAGCATTTT; cdr3_aa: CASSSPSGDSSNQPQHF
clone_size: NA; d_call: NA; j_call: TRBJ1-5; v_call: TRBV24-1; cdr3_nt: TGTGCCACCAGTGATTTGATTTCCCCGAGTGAAGGCGGTAATCAGCCCCAGCATTTT; cdr3_aa: CATSDLISPSEGGNQPQHF
clone_size: NA; d_call: TRBD1; j_call: TRBJ1-1; v_call: TRBV12-3/TRBV12-4; cdr3_nt: TGTGCCGTCGACAGGGAGAACACTGAAGCTTTCTTT; cdr3_aa: CAVDRENTEAFF
clone_size: NA; d_call: TRBD2; j_call: TRBJ2-2; v_call: TRBV5-1; cdr3_nt: TGCGCCAGCAGCCAAGACGTCGCGGGGGCGAACACCGGGGAGCTGTTTTTT; cdr3_aa: CASSQDVAGANTGELFF
clone_size: NA; d_call: TRBD2; j_call: TRBJ2-7; v_call: TRBV28; cdr3_nt: TGTGCCAGCAGCCCACTAGCGACGACCTACGAGCAGTACTTC; cdr3_aa: CASSPLATTYEQYF
clone_size: NA; d_call: TRBD1; j_call: TRBJ2-3; v_call: TRBV5-4; cdr3_nt: TGTGCCAGCAGCATGGGACAGGGTGGGGATACGCAGTATTTT; cdr3_aa: CASSMGQGGDTQYF
clone_size: few; d_call: NA; j_call: TRBJ2-1; v_call: TRBV5-6; cdr3_nt: TGTGCCAGCAGCTCTTGGACATCGGGGGAGCAGTTCTTC; cdr3_aa: CASSSWTSGEQFF
clone_size: many; d_call: TRBD2; j_call: TRBJ2-1; v_call: TRBV5-1; cdr3_nt: TGCGCCAGCAGCTTGGAACTAGCGGGAGGGGGTGAGCAGTTCTTC; cdr3_aa: CASSLELAGGGEQFF
clone_size: many; d_call: NA; j_call: TRBJ1-6; v_call: TRBV7-2; cdr3_nt: TGTGCCAGCAGCTTAGGGACGGAGGGCTCACCCCTCCACTTT; cdr3_aa: CASSLGTEGSPLHF
clone_size: NA; d_call: TRBD1; j_call: TRBJ1-3; v_call: TRBV5-1; cdr3_nt: TGCGCCAGCCGCCTCGGGACAGGGGGTTCACTGAGCTCTGGAAACACCATATATTTT; cdr3_aa: CASRLGTGGSLSSGNTIYF
clone_size: many; d_call: NA; j_call: TRBJ1-1; v_call: TRBV2; cdr3_nt: TGTGCCAGCAGAGTAGGGACTGCGGAGAACACTGAAGCTTTCTTT; cdr3_aa: CASRVGTAENTEAFF
clone_size: many; d_call: NA; j_call: TRBJ2-5; v_call: TRBV28; cdr3_nt: TGTGCCAGCAGTTGGAAAGGGCGAGAGACCCAGTACTTC; cdr3_aa: CASSWKGRETQYF
clone_size: few; d_call: TRBD2; j_call: TRBJ2-6; v_call: TRBV9; cdr3_nt: TGTGCCAGCAGCGTACCTTTCGGGCTAGCGGGAGAATATTACGGGGCCAACGTCCTGACTTTC; cdr3_aa: CASSVPFGLAGEYYGANVLTF
clone_size: NA; d_call: TRBD2; j_call: TRBJ2-1; v_call: TRBV5-1; cdr3_nt: TGCGCCAGCAGTCTTCCCCGGGGACTAGCGGGATCCTACAATGAGCAGTTCTTC; cdr3_aa: CASSLPRGLAGSYNEQFF
clone_size: few; d_call: NA; j_call: TRBJ2-5; v_call: TRBV4-3; cdr3_nt: TGCGCCAGCAGCCAACCGGGGAGTGAGACCCAGTACTTC; cdr3_aa: CASSQPGSETQYF
clone_size: many; d_call: TRBD1; j_call: TRBJ1-5; v_call: TRBV6-1; cdr3_nt: TGTGCCAGCAAGGGGGCGAATCAGCCCCAGCATTTT; cdr3_aa: CASKGANQPQHF
clone_size: NA; d_call: TRBD2; j_call: TRBJ2-3; v_call: TRBV20-1; cdr3_nt: TGCAGTGCTAGAGTGGGAGGGCCCGCAGATACGCAGTATTTT; cdr3_aa: CSARVGGPADTQYF
clone_size: NA; d_call: TRBD1; j_call: TRBJ2-2; v_call: TRBV7-9; cdr3_nt: TGTGCCAGCAGCTTGCCAATGGGACAGTTGAACACCGGGGAGCTGTTTTTT; cdr3_aa: CASSLPMGQLNTGELFF
clone_size: many; d_call: TRBD2; j_call: TRBJ2-1; v_call: TRBV12-3/TRBV12-4; cdr3_nt: TGTGCCAGCAGCTATCGGGCGGGAGGGCACAATGAGCAGTTCTTC; cdr3_aa: CASSYRAGGHNEQFF
clone_size: many; d_call: NA; j_call: TRBJ2-5; v_call: TRBV7-2; cdr3_nt: TGTGCCAGCAGCCCCGGGGCTAGCAGGGAGACCCAGTACTTC; cdr3_aa: CASSPGASRETQYF
clone_size: many; d_call: TRBD1; j_call: TRBJ2-7; v_call: TRBV7-9; cdr3_nt: TGTGCCAGCAGCGGATCGGGACAGGGGGCTTACGAGCAGTACTTC; cdr3_aa: CASSGSGQGAYEQYF
clone_size: many; d_call: TRBD2; j_call: TRBJ2-3; v_call: TRBV29-1; cdr3_nt: TGCAGCGTTGGGGTGGGGCTAGCGGTACCAGATACGCAGTATTTT; cdr3_aa: CSVGVGLAVPDTQYF
clone_size: NA; d_call: TRBD1; j_call: TRBJ2-2; v_call: TRBV27; cdr3_nt: TGTGCCAGCAGTTTATGGGGGACAGGGGGAGCCGGGGAGCTGTTTTTT; cdr3_aa: CASSLWGTGGAGELFF
clone_size: many; d_call: NA; j_call: TRBJ2-2; v_call: TRBV12-3/TRBV12-4; cdr3_nt: TGTGCCAGCAGGCAGGGGGGGTCCACCGGGGAGCTGTTTTTT; cdr3_aa: CASRQGGSTGELFF
clone_size: few; d_call: TRBD1; j_call: TRBJ2-5; v_call: TRBV19; cdr3_nt: TGTGCCAGTAGTGCCGCCGGGACAGGGCGTGAGACCCAGTACTTC; cdr3_aa: CASSAAGTGRETQYF
clone_size: NA; d_call: NA; j_call: TRBJ2-3; v_call: TRBV5-1; cdr3_nt: TGCGCCAGCAGTCAATCGGACAGCACAGATACGCAGTATTTT; cdr3_aa: CASSQSDSTDTQYF
clone_size: NA; d_call: TRBD2; j_call: TRBJ2-1; v_call: TRBV4-1; cdr3_nt: TGCGCCAGCAGCCAAGATCGGGCTAGCGGGTTATACTACAATGAGCAGTTCTTC; cdr3_aa: CASSQDRASGLYYNEQFF
clone_size: many; d_call: NA; j_call: TRBJ1-3; v_call: TRBV5-1; cdr3_nt: TGCGCCAGCGCTTCTGGAAACACCATATATTTT; cdr3_aa: CASASGNTIYF
clone_size: few; d_call: TRBD2; j_call: TRBJ2-3; v_call: TRBV7-2; cdr3_nt: TGTGCCAGCAGCTTAGATGCGGGACTAACAGATACGCAGTATTTT; cdr3_aa: CASSLDAGLTDTQYF
clone_size: few; d_call: TRBD2; j_call: TRBJ2-3; v_call: TRBV12-3/TRBV12-4; cdr3_nt: TGTGCCAGCAGTTTACGGCTAGCGGGAGAATCCCATGATAGCACAGATACGCAGTATTTT; cdr3_aa: CASSLRLAGESHDSTDTQYF
clone_size: many; d_call: NA; j_call: TRBJ2-5; v_call: TRBV20-1; cdr3_nt: TGCAGTGCTAGAGAGAGTGAGACCCAGTACTTC; cdr3_aa: CSARESETQYF
clone_size: many; d_call: NA; j_call: TRBJ1-2; v_call: TRBV5-4; cdr3_nt: TGTGCCAGCAGCGGAGCCGGGACCCACTATGGCTACACCTTC; cdr3_aa: CASSGAGTHYGYTF
clone_size: many; d_call: TRBD1; j_call: TRBJ2-3; v_call: TRBV24-1; cdr3_nt: TGTGCCACCAGTGATGGGACAGGGAGCGTGACGCAGTATTTT; cdr3_aa: CATSDGTGSVTQYF
clone_size: many; d_call: NA; j_call: TRBJ2-5; v_call: TRBV20-1; cdr3_nt: TGCAGTGCTAGAGATGTAGGCGGAAAGTACCAAGAGACCCAGTACTTC; cdr3_aa: CSARDVGGKYQETQYF
clone_size: many; d_call: NA; j_call: TRBJ1-2; v_call: TRBV7-8; cdr3_nt: TGTGCCAGCAGCTTAGGAGGGGGTGGATATGGCTACACCTTC; cdr3_aa: CASSLGGGGYGYTF
clone_size: once; d_call: NA; j_call: TRBJ2-7; v_call: TRBV6-2/TRBV6-3; cdr3_nt: TGTGCCAGCAGTTACTCGATCAGGGGATCCTCCTACGAGCAGTACTTC; cdr3_aa: CASSYSIRGSSYEQYF
clone_size: few; d_call: NA; j_call: TRBJ1-6; v_call: TRBV18; cdr3_nt: TGTGCCAGCTCACCTGTCGCTAATAATTCACCCCTCCACTTT; cdr3_aa: CASSPVANNSPLHF
clone_size: many; d_call: TRBD2; j_call: TRBJ2-1; v_call: TRBV18; cdr3_nt: TGTGCCAGCTCGCCAACATCTCAGCGGGGATCTGAGCAGTTCTTC; cdr3_aa: CASSPTSQRGSEQFF